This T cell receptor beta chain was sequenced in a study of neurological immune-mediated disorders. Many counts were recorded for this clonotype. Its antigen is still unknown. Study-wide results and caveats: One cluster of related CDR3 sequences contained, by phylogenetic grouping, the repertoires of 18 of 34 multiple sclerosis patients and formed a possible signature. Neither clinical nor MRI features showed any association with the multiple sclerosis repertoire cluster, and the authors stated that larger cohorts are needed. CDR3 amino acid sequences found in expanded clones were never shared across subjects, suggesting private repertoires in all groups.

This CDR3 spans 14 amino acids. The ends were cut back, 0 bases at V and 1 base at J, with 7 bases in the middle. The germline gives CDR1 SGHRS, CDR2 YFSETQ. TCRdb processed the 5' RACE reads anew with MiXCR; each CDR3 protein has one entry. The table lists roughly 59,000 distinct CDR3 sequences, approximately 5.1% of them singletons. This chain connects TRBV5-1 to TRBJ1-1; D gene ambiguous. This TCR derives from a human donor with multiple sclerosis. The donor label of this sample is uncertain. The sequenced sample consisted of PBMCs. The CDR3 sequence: CASSLGQTNTEAFF. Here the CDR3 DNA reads TGCGCCAGCAGCTTGGGGCAGACGAACACTGAAGCTTTCTTT.